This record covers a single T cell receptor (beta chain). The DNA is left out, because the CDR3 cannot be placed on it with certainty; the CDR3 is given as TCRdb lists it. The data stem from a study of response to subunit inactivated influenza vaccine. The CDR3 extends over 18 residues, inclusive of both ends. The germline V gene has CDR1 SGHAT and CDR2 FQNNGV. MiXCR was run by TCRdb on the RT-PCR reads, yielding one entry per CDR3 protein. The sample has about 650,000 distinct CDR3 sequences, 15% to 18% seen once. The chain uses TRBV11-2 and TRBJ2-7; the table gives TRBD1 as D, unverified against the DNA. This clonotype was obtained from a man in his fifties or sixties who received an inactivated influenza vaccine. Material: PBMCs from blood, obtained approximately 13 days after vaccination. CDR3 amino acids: CASSFGPGLGPPGYEQYF.